This TCR beta chain was documented in a study of T cell responses to AZD1222 COVID-19 vaccine. The germline V gene encodes CDR1 SGHRS and CDR2 YFSETQ. Trimming removed 2 bases at V and 3 bases at J, with 9 bases between. The CDR3 sequence is 13 residues long. The data were produced by immunoSEQ multiplex PCR, yet TCRdb's version contains in-frame clones alone and is incomplete. This sample has tens of thousands of clones; around 82% occur once, and the top ten carry 5% to 6%. Sequences were derived from peripheral blood, sampled on day 0 of AZD1222 vaccination. The chain employs TRBV5-1 and TRBJ2-7; D is uncertain. This sequence was found in an adult in good health. The CDR3 spells CASSFAANYEQYF. CDR3 nucleotides: TGCGCCAGCAGCTTTGCAGCAAACTACGAGCAGTACTTC.